This T cell receptor beta chain was identified during a study of tumor-infiltrating lymphocytes in primary liver carcinoma. Looking at the study overall: All patients, whether men or women, fell within 30 to 69 years of age.

The CDR3 consists of 17 residues. Per the germline V gene, CDR1 is SGDLS and CDR2 is YYNGEE. V was clipped by 3 bases and J by 6 bases; unmatched bases: 11. Study results and limitations: Among the pair types, tumor region pairs showed more overlap than tumor-adjacent and tumor-blood pairs.

Co-extraction of both nucleic acids (RNA and DNA) used about 20-34 mg of unsorted bulk tissue. In this sample, this clonotype turned up many times. Its antigen is not identified. TCR beta cDNA was made from 450 to 600 ng total RNA with a constant-region primer. Slightly modified ARM-PCR, run as three nested multiplex PCR rounds, produced the TCR beta libraries. Amplification in the first two PCR rounds was performed using TRBV1-TRBV30 forward primers and a C-beta reverse primer for approximately 10 cycles each. One entry per CDR3 protein, called by TCRdb with MiXCR from the multiplex PCR reads. The data hold fewer than 75,000 distinct CDR3 sequences, with roughly 70% observed a single time.

The source material was liver tumor tissue from sampling region 4. Sample subset: tumor region T4, right-lateral pole. This TCR was sampled from a man aged 35 to 55 with primary liver carcinoma and hepatitis B virus infection. This chain uses TRBV9 with TRBJ2-2, with 10 bases fitting TRBD2. CDR3 sequence: CASSELAGAPPAGELFF. The CDR3 DNA reads as TGTGCCAGCAGCGAGCTAGCGGGAGCCCCCCCAGCCGGGGAGCTGTTTTTT. The full variable domain, in which reference TRBV9 and TRBJ2-2 provide the parts outside the CDR3, is DSGVTQTPKHLITATGQRVTLRCSPRSGDLSVYWYQQSLDQGLQFLIQYYNGEERAKGNILERFSAQQFPDLHSELNLSSLELGDSALYFCASSELAGAPPAGELFFGEGSRLTVL.